Described below is a single T cell receptor (beta chain) sequence and its context. The assay was immunoSEQ multiplex PCR, and TCRdb's table has in-frame clones only and misses some. The table has about 36,000 clones, under 80% seen once. This sample is part of a study of early stage breast cancer tumors. Looking at the study overall: Among around twelve ER+/PR+/HER2- tumors, eight were ductal, four lobular.

The V gene's germline CDR1 is SGDLS and CDR2 YYNGEE. CDR3 length equals 16 residues. Trimming took 0 bases from V and 5 from J, leaving 17 bases between them. Sequenced: blood. This sequence was found in a person aged 55 to 75 with breast cancer. The V and J genes are TRBV9 and TRBJ1-1; D possibly corresponds to TRBD1 (6 bases). The CDR3 sequence is CASSVDLGARGTEAFF. DNA of the CDR3: TGTGCCAGCAGCGTAGATCTGGGGGCGCGGGGGACTGAAGCTTTCTTT.